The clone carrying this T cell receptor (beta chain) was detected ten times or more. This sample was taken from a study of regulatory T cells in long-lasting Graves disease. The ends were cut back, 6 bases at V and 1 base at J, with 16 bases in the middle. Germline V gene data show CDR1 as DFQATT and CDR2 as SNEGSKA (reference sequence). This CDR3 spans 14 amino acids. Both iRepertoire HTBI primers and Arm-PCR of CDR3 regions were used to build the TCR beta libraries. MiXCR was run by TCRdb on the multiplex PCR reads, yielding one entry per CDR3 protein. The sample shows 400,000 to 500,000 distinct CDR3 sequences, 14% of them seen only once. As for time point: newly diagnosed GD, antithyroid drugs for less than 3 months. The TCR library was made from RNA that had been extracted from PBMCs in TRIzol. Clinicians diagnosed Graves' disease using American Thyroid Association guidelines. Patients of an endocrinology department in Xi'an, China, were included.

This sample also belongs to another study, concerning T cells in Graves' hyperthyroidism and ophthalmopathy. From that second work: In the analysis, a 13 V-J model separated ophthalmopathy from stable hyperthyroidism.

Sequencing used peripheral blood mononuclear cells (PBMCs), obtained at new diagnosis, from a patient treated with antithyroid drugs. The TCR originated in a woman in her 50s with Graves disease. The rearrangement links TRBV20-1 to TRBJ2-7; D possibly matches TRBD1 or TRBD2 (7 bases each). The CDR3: CSALGRGGSYEQYF. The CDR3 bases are TGCAGTGCCTTGGGCAGGGGGGGGTCCTACGAGCAGTACTTC.